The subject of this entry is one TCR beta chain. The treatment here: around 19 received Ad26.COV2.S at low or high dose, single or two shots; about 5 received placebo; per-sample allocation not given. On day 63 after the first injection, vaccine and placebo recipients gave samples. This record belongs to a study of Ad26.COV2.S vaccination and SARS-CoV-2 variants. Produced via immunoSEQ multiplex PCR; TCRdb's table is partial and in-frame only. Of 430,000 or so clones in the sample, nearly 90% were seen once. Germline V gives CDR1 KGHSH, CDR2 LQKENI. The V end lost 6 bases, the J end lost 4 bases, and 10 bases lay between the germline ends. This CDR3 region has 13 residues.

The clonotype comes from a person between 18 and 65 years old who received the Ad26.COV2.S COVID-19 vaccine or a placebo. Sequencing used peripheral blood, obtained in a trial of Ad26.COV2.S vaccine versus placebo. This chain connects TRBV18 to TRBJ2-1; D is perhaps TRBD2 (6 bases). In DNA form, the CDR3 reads TGTGCCAGCTCCAGCGGGCCGTACAATGAGCAGTTCTTC. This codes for CASSSGPYNEQFF.